The 9 T cell receptor beta chains below come from one sample, sequenced in a study of blood T cell repertoires in COVID-19. Sequenced by immunoSEQ multiplex PCR; TCRdb stores in-frame clones only, minus some. This sample yields fewer than 300,000 clones, of which 84% are seen a single time; around 9.2% belongs to the top ten. The sample was peripheral blood. Source of these receptors: a human donor in a cohort sampled during active COVID-19.

This clone showed up just a few times. This chain connects TRBV20-1 to TRBJ1-2; D possibly corresponds to TRBD1 (6 bases). Germline V gene lookup returns CDR1 DFQATT and CDR2 SNEGSKA (reference sequence). V dropped 3 bases and J dropped 4 bases, with 21 bases sitting between them. The CDR3 runs 16 residues. The CDR3 spells CSASAGDKPFGYGYTF. CDR3 sequence (DNA): TGCAGTGCTAGTGCAGGGGACAAACCCTTTGGCTATGGCTACACCTTC.

The chain combines TRBV10-2 with TRBJ2-1, with D maybe TRBD1 (6 bases). The V end lost 4 bases, the J end lost 8 bases, and 9 bases lay between the germline ends. CDR1 and CDR2 from the germline V gene are WSHSY and SAAADI. The CDR3 has 12 residues. The CDR3 loop reads CASSGQGYEQFF. The CDR3 nucleotides are TGCGCCAGCAGTGGCCAGGGGTATGAGCAGTTCTTC.

The chain joins TRBV29-1 to TRBJ2-7, with D possibly being TRBD2 (6 bases). The CDR3 runs to 14 residues. Germline V gene data show CDR1 as SQVTM and CDR2 as ANQGSEA. V dropped 3 bases and J dropped 4 bases, with 16 bases sitting between them. The DNA of the CDR3 is TGCAGCGTTGAGGTGTGGGGTGGACTATACGAGCAGTACTTC. This encodes CSVEVWGGLYEQYF.

The chain recombines TRBV5-1 with TRBJ2-1; TRBD2 aligns across 11 bases. The V segment lost 3 bases and the J segment 4 bases; nucleotides outside the gene matches: 9. The CDR3 covers 17 residues. The germline V gene has CDR1 SGHRS and CDR2 YFSETQ. The CDR3 loop reads CASSWTLTSGIYNEQFF. DNA for the CDR3: TGCGCCAGCAGCTGGACCTTGACTAGCGGGATATACAATGAGCAGTTCTTC.

The chain carries TRBV27 and TRBJ1-4, with 10 bases identical to TRBD1. The CDR3 is made up of 17 amino acids. Germline V gene lookup returns CDR1 MNHEY and CDR2 SMNVEV (reference sequence). V was pared by 3 bases and J by 0 bases, with 4 bases of the junction left unmatched. The DNA of the CDR3 is TGTGCCAGCAGTTTTTTCGGACAGGGGGCAACTAATGAAAAACTGTTTTTT. Its translation is CASSFFGQGATNEKLFF.

The chain is built from TRBV24-1 and TRBJ2-1, with a tentative D call TRBD2 (5 bases). Trimming took 4 bases from V and 12 from J, leaving 15 bases between them. CDR1 and CDR2 (germline): KGHDR, SFDVKD. The CDR3 covers 13 residues. CDR3 region: CATSEGPRGWQFF. The CDR3 coding sequence is TGTGCCACCAGTGAGGGCCCCCGGGGTTGGCAGTTCTTC.

This clone was observed a handful of times. Other DNA sequences in this specimen translate into the identical CDR3. The chain joins TRBV19 to TRBJ1-1, with D hard to call. Trimming cost V 0 bases and J 1 base, with 3 bases left between them. The germline V gene has CDR1 LNHDA and CDR2 SQIVND (reference sequence). The CDR3 has 13 amino acids. CDR3 sequence: CASSIDRNTEAFF. CDR3 nucleotides: TGTGCCAGTAGTATAGACCGGAACACTGAAGCTTTCTTT.

The V and J genes are TRBV19 and TRBJ1-1; TRBD1 is a possible D gene (5 bases). This CDR3 spans 14 amino acids. CDR1 is LNHDA and CDR2 is SQIVND in the germline V gene (reference sequence). The V end was cut by 3 bases, the J end by 5 bases, with 13 bases between. For the CDR3, the DNA is TGTGCCAGTAGTATGGGAGGGGAGCGGACTGAAGCTTTCTTT. It is translated as CASSMGGERTEAFF.

This chain connects TRBV11-2 to TRBJ2-7, with 8 bases aligning to TRBD1. V trimming: 4 bases; J trimming: 2 bases; junction bases outside the gene matches: 7. This CDR3 region has 15 residues. The germline V gene encodes CDR1 SGHAT and CDR2 FQNNGV. The CDR3 DNA sequence: TGTGCCAGCAGCTCAGACAGGGGTGTGACCTACGAGCAGTACTTC. It is translated as CASSSDRGVTYEQYF.